The next 25 T cell receptor beta chains were all read from a single sample in a study of molecular identifiers for immune sequencing clone quantification. TCRdb reprocessed the PCR reads via MiXCR and lists one record per CDR3 protein. The table includes tens of thousands of distinct CDR3 sequences, roughly 15% detected once. The sample was naive CD8+ T cells from blood, with Jurkat cell RNA spiked in. Subset reported: FACS-sorted CD8+CD4-CCR7+CD45RA+ naive T cells. The receptors were gathered from a human donor in good health. Some libraries in this study had Jurkat cell RNA spiked in.

About this clonotype: A much bigger clone sits one base away, suggesting this may be a read error. The CDR3 DNA reads TGTGCCAGCAGCTCCTCTTCGTCTAGAAGGGAGACCCAGTACTTC. Protein product: CASSSSSSRRETQYF. This chain links TRBV11-3 with TRBJ2-5; D gene unclear. The CDR3 has 15 residues. Trimming cost V 4 bases and J 5 bases, with 17 bases left between them. CDR1 and CDR2 (germline): SGHNT, YENEEA.

With respect to this clonotype: The final CDR3 position lacks the conserved phenylalanine or tryptophan, pointing to a likely read error. This chain links TRBV29-1 with TRBJ2-5, with D unclear. The CDR3 runs to 12 residues. Germline V gene data show CDR1 as SQVTM and CDR2 as ANQGSEA. Trimming took 6 bases from V and 1 from J, leaving 9 bases between them. CDR3 in DNA: TGCAGCGTCGATGTCCCCCAAGAGACCCAGTACCTC. Translating gives CSVDVPQETQYL.

This clonotype was seen many times. The chain carries TRBV5-8 and TRBJ2-7; 11 bases are a match to TRBD2. V dropped 9 bases and J dropped 2; count of bases not matched to a gene: 4. The CDR3 runs 13 residues. The germline gives CDR1 SGHTS, CDR2 YDEGEE. CDR3 nucleotides: TGTGCCATTAGCGGGGGGGAACCCTACGAGCAGTACTTC. Its protein product is CAISGGEPYEQYF.

In its sample, this clonotype was seen many times. The rearrangement links TRBV11-2 to TRBJ2-7; D call uncertain. Germline V gene data show CDR1 as SGHAT and CDR2 as FQNNGV. Trimming stripped 3 bases from V and 2 bases from J, with 8 bases between. The CDR3 covers 13 residues. CDR3 residues: CASSFAVAYEQYF. The CDR3 DNA reads as TGTGCCAGCAGCTTCGCGGTTGCCTACGAGCAGTACTTC.

There are many counts of this clonotype. The gene calls are TRBV27 and TRBJ2-7; 7 positions agree with TRBD1. V was clipped by 2 bases and J by 3 bases; unmatched bases: 10. Germline V gene sequence: CDR1 MNHEY, CDR2 SMNVEV (reference sequence). The length of the CDR3 is 16 residues. CDR3 protein: CASSLSRRDRIYEQYF. For the CDR3, the DNA is TGTGCCAGCAGTTTAAGTCGCCGGGACAGAATCTACGAGCAGTACTTC.

This clonotype came up a few times. A much larger clone lies one base from this, so it may be a read error. V usage is TRBV6-5 and J usage is TRBJ2-1; D gene ambiguous. CDR3 length: 13 residues. Germline loops: CDR1 MNHEY, CDR2 SVGAGI. The CDR3 region has the DNA TGTGCCGGCAGTTACACGGGTGTGGATGAGCAGTTCTTC. Translated, it gives CAGSYTGVDEQFF.

This clonotype was recorded at least ten times. The V gene is TRBV20-1, the J gene TRBJ2-1, with D uncertain. V lost 0 bases, J lost 0 bases, and 12 bases lay in between. The CDR3 has 16 residues. Per germline, CDR1 DFQATT and CDR2 SNEGSKA (reference sequence). The CDR3 loop is CSARDYGTNSYNEQFF. CDR3 nucleotide sequence: TGCAGTGCTAGAGATTACGGCACCAACTCCTACAATGAGCAGTTCTTC.

This clonotype has ten or more counts. This rearrangement joins TRBV2 to TRBJ1-5; no clear D gene. The germline V gene encodes CDR1 SNHLY and CDR2 FYNNEI. The CDR3 length is 15 residues. The V end lost 5 bases, the J end lost 2 bases, and 13 bases lay between the germline ends. The CDR3 protein is CASSTTISGNQPQHF. The CDR3 DNA is TGTGCCAGCAGTACGACTATATCCGGCAATCAGCCCCAGCATTTT.

This clonotype was detected many times. This rearrangement joins TRBV5-5 to TRBJ2-7; D is ambiguous. V lost 4 bases to trimming and J lost 5 bases, with 16 bases between them. The germline V gene has CDR1 SGHKS and CDR2 YYEKEE (reference sequence). The CDR3 extends over 14 amino acids. CDR3 sequence (DNA): TGTGCCAGCAGCATCATGACAAACCAGGACGAGCAGTACTTC. Its translation: CASSIMTNQDEQYF. The variable domain in full, completed from reference TRBV5-5 and TRBJ2-7, reads DAGVTQSPTHLIKTRGQQVTLRCSPISGHKSVSWYQQVLGQGPQFIFQYYEKEERGRGNFPDRFSARQFPNYSSELNVNALLLGDSALYLCASSIMTNQDEQYFGPGTRLTVT.

This clonotype was observed many times. The chain carries TRBV4-3 and TRBJ1-1, with 8 nucleotides matching TRBD1. Germline values: CDR1 LGHNA, CDR2 YSLEER. The V segment lost 0 bases and the J segment 1 base; nucleotides outside the gene matches: 7. CDR3 size: 17 residues. This CDR3 reads CASSQDIRGPSNTEAFF. The CDR3 nucleotides are TGCGCCAGCAGCCAAGATATCAGGGGGCCGTCGAACACTGAAGCTTTCTTT.

Concerning this clonotype: Just one base apart from a much larger clone, this may be a read error. The chain is built from TRBV5-5 and TRBJ2-4; 8 nucleotides line up with TRBD1. CDR1 is SGHKS and CDR2 is YYEKEE in the germline V gene (reference sequence). The CDR3 spans 16 residues. The CDR3 DNA reads as TGTGCCAGCAGCTTGGAGACAGGGGTGTGGGTAGACATTCAGTGCTTC. Protein: CASSLETGVWVDIQCF.

This clonotype was seen ten or more times. This chain joins TRBV10-2 and TRBJ2-7, with D hard to call. This CDR3 region has 14 residues. Germline-derived CDR1 and CDR2 are WSHSY and SAAADI. V was shortened by 3 bases and J by 1 base, with 10 bases between the two germline ends. CDR3 nucleotides: TGCGCCAGCAGTGAATCGGCCCGATCCTACGAGCAGTACTTC. It yields the protein CASSESARSYEQYF.

This clonotype was seen many times. The chain recombines TRBV27 with TRBJ1-1; D might be TRBD1 (6 bases). From germline, CDR1 is MNHEY and CDR2 SMNVEV (reference sequence). The CDR3 spans 15 residues. V shed 2 bases and J shed 0 bases, with 10 bases lying between them. CDR3 loop: CASSLVGGLNTEAFF. The DNA of the CDR3 is TGTGCCAGCAGTTTAGTTGGGGGCCTGAACACTGAAGCTTTCTTT.

Many counts were recorded for this clonotype. The rearrangement joins TRBV7-9 to TRBJ2-7; the D gene is possibly TRBD1 (6 bases). Trimming took off 4 bases at V and 1 base at J, with 17 bases between the two ends. This CDR3 has 16 residues. Looked up from germline, CDR1 is SEHNR and CDR2 is FQNEAQ (reference sequence). The CDR3 spells CASSSQQGTPSYEQYF. The CDR3 DNA follows: TGTGCCAGCAGCTCTCAACAGGGAACCCCATCCTACGAGCAGTACTTC.

This clonotype occurred many times. This rearrangement joins TRBV29-1 to TRBJ1-1; D call uncertain. CDR3 length: 14 amino acids. CDR1 is SQVTM, CDR2 ANQGSEA, per germline. V was clipped by 2 bases and J by 0 bases, with 10 bases between them. CDR3 nucleotide sequence: TGCAGCGTTGAACCCCCCGGCTTGAACACTGAAGCTTTCTTT. Its protein is CSVEPPGLNTEAFF.

V gene TRBV14 combines with J gene TRBJ2-3; D uncertain. Trimming stripped 1 base from V and 2 bases from J, with 10 bases between. CDR3 size: 15 residues. Germline V gives CDR1 SGHDN, CDR2 FVKESK. CDR3 DNA sequence: TGTGCCAGCAGCCAAGGGCGCAGGATCACAGATACGCAGTATTTT. Encoded protein: CASSQGRRITDTQYF. Full variable domain (remainder filled in from reference TRBV14 and TRBJ2-3): EAGVTQFPSHSVIEKGQTVTLRCDPISGHDNLYWYRRVMGKEIKFLLHFVKESKQDESGMPNNRFLAERTGGTYSTLKVQPAELEDSGVYFCASSQGRRITDTQYFGPGTRLTVL.

V gene TRBV5-5 combines with J gene TRBJ1-4; 8 bases align to TRBD1. The germline V gene has CDR1 SGHKS and CDR2 YYEKEE (reference sequence). J was trimmed by 7 bases and V by 2 bases; bases with no gene match: 4. CDR3 length: 14 residues. The CDR3 nucleotides read TGTGCCAGCAGCTTAACAGGGGGTGGTGAAAAACTGTTTTTT. Amino acid sequence: CASSLTGGGEKLFF.

This clonotype was counted ten times or more. The rearrangement joins TRBV19 to TRBJ1-5; TRBD1 might be the D (5 bases). Trimming took off 5 bases at V and 5 bases at J, with 16 bases between the two ends. CDR1 and CDR2 (germline): LNHDA, SQIVND (reference sequence). This CDR3 comprises 15 residues. In nucleotides, the CDR3 is TGTGCCAGTAGTTCCCGGGACTTTGGCGATCAGCCCCAGCATTTT. This translates into CASSSRDFGDQPQHF.

The J gene is TRBJ2-2, the V gene TRBV7-9; D is unresolved. V was shortened by 5 bases and J by 4 bases, with 17 bases between the two germline ends. The germline CDR1 and CDR2 sequences are SEHNR and FQNEAQ (reference sequence). CDR3 length: 16 amino acids. Here the CDR3 DNA reads TGTGCCAGCAGCCCTATATTAAGGGAAATCACCGGGGAGCTGTTTTTT. This gives the protein CASSPILREITGELFF.

As to this clonotype: A much larger clone sits a single nucleotide away, making a read error possible. The chain joins TRBV11-2 to TRBJ1-1; no clear D gene. Per the germline V gene, CDR1 is SGHAT and CDR2 is FQNNGV. The CDR3 length is 12 residues. The CDR3 is CAGSLRETGVFF. The CDR3 DNA sequence: TGTGCCGGCAGCCTCCGGGAGACGGGTGTCTTCTTT.

This clonotype was recorded many times. V and J are TRBV13 and TRBJ2-5; D is unresolved. The V end lost 5 bases, the J end lost 5 bases, and 6 bases lay between the germline ends. Germline lookup yields CDR1 PRHDT and CDR2 FYEKMQ (reference sequence). There are 11 residues in the CDR3. The CDR3 coding sequence is TGTGCCAGCAGCACTAAGGAGACCCAGTACTTC. It encodes CASSTKETQYF.

By frequency in the sample, this clonotype is medium-sized. The rearrangement joins TRBV25-1 to TRBJ1-5; perhaps TRBD1 as D (5 bases). This CDR3 spans 13 amino acids. In germline, CDR1 is MGHDK, CDR2 SYGVNS. The V and J ends lost 1 base and 9 bases respectively, with 10 bases between them. CDR3 nucleotides: TGTGCCAGCAGTGAATCGGGGGTTGGGCCCCAGCATTTT. This gives the protein CASSESGVGPQHF.

This clonotype was counted ten times or more. The chain combines TRBV9 with TRBJ1-1; weak D call: TRBD1 (5 bases). Per germline, CDR1 SGDLS and CDR2 YYNGEE. V lost 2 bases, J lost 5 bases, and 10 bases lay in between. This CDR3 comprises 13 residues. The CDR3 coding sequence is TGTGCCAGCAGCGTGGGGCCTTGGACTGAAGCTTTCTTT. Its translation is CASSVGPWTEAFF.

This clonotype is termed medium-sized. The genes are TRBV29-1 and TRBJ2-6; 10 bases map to TRBD2. CDR1 is SQVTM and CDR2 is ANQGSEA in the germline V gene. The CDR3 sequence is 16 residues long. J lost 2 bases, V lost 5 bases, and 6 bases had no gene match. CDR3 DNA sequence: TGCAGCGTTTTTGGGACTAGCGAAGCTGGGGCCAACGTCCTGACTTTC. Translated, it gives CSVFGTSEAGANVLTF.

This clonotype was seen at least ten times. V gene TRBV30 combines with J gene TRBJ2-3; no reliable D call. This CDR3 is 12 amino acids long. The germline gives CDR1 GTSNPN, CDR2 SVGIG (reference sequence). The V and J ends lost 0 bases and 9 bases respectively, with 10 bases between them. The CDR3 DNA is TGTGCCTGGAGTGTAGAGAGGCGGACGCAGTATTTT. This codes for CAWSVERRTQYF.